The present entry profiles one T cell receptor beta chain with its context. The entry originates in a study of T cell repertoires in cytomegalovirus infection. TCRdb reprocessed the reads with MiXCR, giving one entry per CDR3 protein. Of about 230,000 distinct CDR3 sequences listed, about 20% are singletons. CDR3 length: 12 amino acids. Per the germline V gene, CDR1 is KGHSH and CDR2 is LQKENI. V gave up 3 bases and J gave up 9 bases, with 9 bases separating them. The chain employs TRBV18 and TRBJ2-1; D gene ambiguous. This receptor was identified in a human donor in good health (CMV status not recorded). Some clones in this sample may be carry-over from other donors' samples. The material sequenced was CD8+ T cells from PBMCs. For the CDR3, the DNA is TGTGCCAGCTCACCGCCTACGGGTGAGCAGTTCTTC. Residues: CASSPPTGEQFF. Filled out from reference TRBV18 and TRBJ2-1, the complete variable domain reads NAGVMQNPRHLVRRRGQEARLRCSPMKGHSHVYWYRQLPEEGLKFMVYLQKENIIDESGMPKERFSAEFPKEGPSILRIQQVVRGDSAAYFCASSPPTGEQFFGPGTRLTVL.